These 7 T cell receptor beta chains originate from one sample sequenced in a study of blood T cell repertoires in COVID-19. The method was immunoSEQ multiplex PCR; TCRdb's version includes in-frame clones alone and lacks a portion of them. The data hold around 300,000 clones, with approximately 83% observed a single time. The sample was peripheral blood. Every receptor here comes from a woman aged 70-85 years with acute or convalescent COVID-19.

The CDR3 DNA reads TGTGCCAGCAGCTTAACAGGGGGCGTTACCTCTGGGGCCAACGTCCTGACTTTC. It yields the protein CASSLTGGVTSGANVLTF. V is TRBV7-3 and J is TRBJ2-6, with 7 bases identical to TRBD1. The CDR3 is 18 residues long. V dropped 0 bases and J dropped 0; count of bases not matched to a gene: 5. Germline assignment: CDR1 SGHTA and CDR2 FQGTGA.

The chain couples TRBV7-7 to TRBJ2-2; TRBD1 is a possible D gene (5 bases). Germline loops: CDR1 SSHAT, CDR2 FNYEAQ (reference sequence). Trimming cost V 3 bases and J 6 bases, with 14 bases left between them. The CDR3 runs to 15 residues. The CDR3 DNA is TGTGCCAGCAGCTTCGAAGGGGCGCAGTCCGGGGAGCTGTTTTTT. Translated, it gives CASSFEGAQSGELFF.

This clone is a singleton in its sample. CDR3 residues: CASSVASWTSGVPTDTQYF. DNA for the CDR3: TGTGCCAGCAGCGTAGCTAGTTGGACTAGCGGGGTCCCCACAGATACGCAGTATTTT. The rearrangement uses TRBV9 and TRBJ2-3; TRBD2 aligns across 12 bases. The germline V gene has CDR1 SGDLS and CDR2 YYNGEE. The CDR3 is 19 amino acids. The V segment lost 0 bases and the J segment 2 bases; nucleotides outside the gene matches: 10. The full variable domain, its missing parts supplied by reference TRBV9 and TRBJ2-3, is DSGVTQTPKHLITATGQRVTLRCSPRSGDLSVYWYQQSLDQGLQFLIQYYNGEERAKGNILERFSAQQFPDLHSELNLSSLELGDSALYFCASSVASWTSGVPTDTQYFGPGTRLTVL.

The chain couples TRBV6-4 to TRBJ2-3; 7 bases agree with TRBD1. Germline-derived CDR1 and CDR2 are MRHNA and SNTAGT. The CDR3 runs 17 residues. After removal of 6 bases from V and 0 bases from J, the junction contained 12 bases not matched to a gene. CDR3 DNA sequence: TGTGCCAGCAGGCTCGGGACAGACCTATTTAGCACAGATACGCAGTATTTT. It specifies CASRLGTDLFSTDTQYF.

The chain has TRBV7-9 and TRBJ1-1; 9 bases align to TRBD1. J gave up 5 bases and V 5 bases, and 9 bases lay outside the gene matches. The CDR3 is 15 amino acids. Germline V CDR1 and CDR2: SEHNR, FQNEAQ (reference sequence). The CDR3, as DNA: TGTGCCAGCAGCAAACCCGGGACAGGGAAGACTGAAGCTTTCTTT. Its translation is CASSKPGTGKTEAFF.

This chain connects TRBV7-9 to TRBJ2-5; 7 nucleotides match TRBD2. With 7 bases clipped from V and 9 bases from J, the junction kept 11 bases outside the gene matches. The CDR3 has 13 amino acids. Germline V lookup: CDR1 SEHNR, CDR2 FQNEAQ (reference sequence). The CDR3 region is CASTYGGDRAQYF. The CDR3 DNA sequence: TGTGCCAGCACCTATGGGGGGGATCGGGCCCAGTACTTC. The variable domain in full, with the rest retrieved from reference TRBV7-9 and TRBJ2-5, is DTGVSQNPRHKITKRGQNVTFRCDPISEHNRLYWYRQTLGQGPEFLTYFQNEAQLEKSRLLSDRFSAERPKGSFSTLEIQRTEQGDSAMYLCASTYGGDRAQYFGPGTRLLVL.

This sequence joins TRBV9 and TRBJ2-3; the D gene is possibly TRBD2 (6 bases). This CDR3 spans 14 amino acids. The germline CDR1 and CDR2 sequences are SGDLS and YYNGEE. V was trimmed by 7 bases and J by 1 base, leaving 13 bases between them. The CDR3 reads CASEPGLRTDTQYF. The CDR3, as DNA: TGTGCCAGCGAACCGGGACTCCGCACAGATACGCAGTATTTT.